The T cell receptor (beta chain) described here comes from a study of cytomegalovirus exposure and HLA in healthy donors. CDR1 and CDR2 (germline): SQVTM, ANQGSEA. The CDR3 extends over 11 amino acids. Deletions cut 6 bases from V and 5 bases from J, with 7 bases between. About this clone itself: What it binds is unknown.

PCR used 60 Vbeta primers and 13 Jbeta primers. Libraries were prepared by immunoSEQ multiplex PCR; TCRdb keeps only in-frame clonotypes and omits some of them. Of fewer than 250,000 clones detected, around 79% appear once; the ten largest clones hold over 1.5%. General study results and limits: The study listed around 150 cytomegalovirus-associated TCR beta chains. It was only CMV serostatus that was available as immune exposure information. Common viral pathogens were later found to be apparently linked to several of the most significant clusters. HLA restriction was apparent for most CMV-associated TCR beta chains in a later analysis.

The chain has TRBV29-1 and TRBJ2-2; D gene unclear. This receptor was taken from a male donor in good health and CMV-seronegative. Specimen: PBMCs. The CDR3 nucleotides are TGCAGCGTACTACGTACCGGGGAGCTGTTTTTT. Translating gives CSVLRTGELFF.